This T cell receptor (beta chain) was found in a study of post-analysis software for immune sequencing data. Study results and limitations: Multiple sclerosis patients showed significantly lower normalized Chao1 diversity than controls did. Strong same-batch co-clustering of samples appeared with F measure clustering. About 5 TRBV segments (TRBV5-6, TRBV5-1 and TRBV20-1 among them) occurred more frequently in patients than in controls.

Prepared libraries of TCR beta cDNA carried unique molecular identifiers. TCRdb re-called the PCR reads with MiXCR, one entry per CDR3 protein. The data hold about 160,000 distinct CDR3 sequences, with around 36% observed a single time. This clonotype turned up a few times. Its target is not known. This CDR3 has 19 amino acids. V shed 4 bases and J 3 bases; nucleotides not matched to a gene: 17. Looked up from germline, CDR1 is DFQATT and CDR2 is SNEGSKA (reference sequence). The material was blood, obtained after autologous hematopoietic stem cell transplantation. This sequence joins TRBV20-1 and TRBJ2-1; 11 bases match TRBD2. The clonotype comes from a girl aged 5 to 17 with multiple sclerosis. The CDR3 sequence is CSAKPGGWTSGRHYNEQFF. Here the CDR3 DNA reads TGCAGTGCTAAACCTGGGGGCTGGACTAGCGGGCGCCACTACAATGAGCAGTTCTTC.